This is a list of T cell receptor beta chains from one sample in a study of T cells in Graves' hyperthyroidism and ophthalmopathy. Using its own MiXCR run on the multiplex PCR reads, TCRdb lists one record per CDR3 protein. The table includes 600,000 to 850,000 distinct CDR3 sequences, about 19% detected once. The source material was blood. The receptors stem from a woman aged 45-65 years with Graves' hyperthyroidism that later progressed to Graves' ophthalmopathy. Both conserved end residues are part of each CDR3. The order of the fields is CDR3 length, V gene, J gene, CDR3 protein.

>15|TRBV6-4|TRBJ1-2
CASSDQTGDLYGYTF
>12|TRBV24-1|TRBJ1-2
CATSEQGYGYTF
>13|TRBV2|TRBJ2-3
CAAQASSSDTQYF
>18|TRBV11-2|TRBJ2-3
CASSLDIGLAGRRDTQYF
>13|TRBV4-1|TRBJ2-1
CASSQLPSVEQFF
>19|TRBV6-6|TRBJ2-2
CASSYSVPSWGSNTGELFF
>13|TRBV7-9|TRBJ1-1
CASSLLSRDEAFF
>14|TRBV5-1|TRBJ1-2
CASSLGQGYSGYTF
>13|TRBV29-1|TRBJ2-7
CSANRDGTYEQYF
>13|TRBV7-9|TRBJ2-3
CASSLEGSDTQYF
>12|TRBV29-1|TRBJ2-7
CSAQGQGGEQYF
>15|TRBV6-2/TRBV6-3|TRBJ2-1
CASGQERGRHNEQFF
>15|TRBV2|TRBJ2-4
CASSIRQVAKNIQYF
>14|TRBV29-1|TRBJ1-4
CSVKQGSANEKLFF
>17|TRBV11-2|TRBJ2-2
CASSLDPDRGNTGELFF
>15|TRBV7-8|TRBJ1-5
CASSINRGSNQPQHF
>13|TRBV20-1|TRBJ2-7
CSGTRDISYEQYF
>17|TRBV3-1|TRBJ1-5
CASSQGVGGRNNQPQHF
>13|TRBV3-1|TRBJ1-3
CASSQHRMNTIYF
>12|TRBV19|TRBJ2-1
CATRGGVNEQFF
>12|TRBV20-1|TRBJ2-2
CSSGPGTGELFF
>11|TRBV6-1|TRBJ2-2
CASGRAGELFF
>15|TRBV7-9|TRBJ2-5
CASSLGTSEQETQYF
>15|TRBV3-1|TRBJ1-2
CASSHGALANYGYTF
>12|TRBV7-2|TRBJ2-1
CASSTGGYEQFF
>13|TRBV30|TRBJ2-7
CACLGGAGYEQYF
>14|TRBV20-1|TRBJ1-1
CSASSSLVNTEAFF
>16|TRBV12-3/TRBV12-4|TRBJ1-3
CASRRPGTTSGNTIYF
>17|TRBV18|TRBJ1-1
CASSPPEARGMNTEAFF
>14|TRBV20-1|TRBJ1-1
CSARNGQGDTEAFF
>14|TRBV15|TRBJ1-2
CATRQGLGGYGYTF
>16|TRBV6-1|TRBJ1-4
CASSEMSSGGYEKLFF
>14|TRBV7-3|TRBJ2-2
CASSTQGYTGELFF
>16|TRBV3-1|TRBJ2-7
CASSQEVGVDSYEQYF
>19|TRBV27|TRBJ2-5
CASSLLPPGLAGDQETQYF
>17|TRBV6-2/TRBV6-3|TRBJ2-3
CASSYKPDSFNPDTQYF
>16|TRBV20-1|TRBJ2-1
CSAPIAGLASSNEQFF
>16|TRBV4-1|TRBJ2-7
CASSQESPSGSYEQYF
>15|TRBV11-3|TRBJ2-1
CASSWGQGGIGEQFF
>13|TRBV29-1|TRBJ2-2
CSVGRSNTGEPFF
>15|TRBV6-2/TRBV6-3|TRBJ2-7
CASSYGDSNTYEQYF
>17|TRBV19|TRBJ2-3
CASSIDYTGLEGDTQYF
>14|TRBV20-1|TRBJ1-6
CSAVPGQGGSPLHF
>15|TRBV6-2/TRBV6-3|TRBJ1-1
CASSPTPQGLTEAFF
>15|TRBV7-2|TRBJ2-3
CASSNVPTFTDTQYF
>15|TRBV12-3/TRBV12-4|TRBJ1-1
CASSFTGAGSTEAFF
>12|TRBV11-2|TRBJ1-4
CASSTEVGELFF
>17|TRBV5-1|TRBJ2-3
CASSPTSAGGSPDTQYF
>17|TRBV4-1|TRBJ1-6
CASSQEPVGQVNSPLHF
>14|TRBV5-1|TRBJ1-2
CASSLGRATYGYTF
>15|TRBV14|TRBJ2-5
CASSPFRGGAETQYF